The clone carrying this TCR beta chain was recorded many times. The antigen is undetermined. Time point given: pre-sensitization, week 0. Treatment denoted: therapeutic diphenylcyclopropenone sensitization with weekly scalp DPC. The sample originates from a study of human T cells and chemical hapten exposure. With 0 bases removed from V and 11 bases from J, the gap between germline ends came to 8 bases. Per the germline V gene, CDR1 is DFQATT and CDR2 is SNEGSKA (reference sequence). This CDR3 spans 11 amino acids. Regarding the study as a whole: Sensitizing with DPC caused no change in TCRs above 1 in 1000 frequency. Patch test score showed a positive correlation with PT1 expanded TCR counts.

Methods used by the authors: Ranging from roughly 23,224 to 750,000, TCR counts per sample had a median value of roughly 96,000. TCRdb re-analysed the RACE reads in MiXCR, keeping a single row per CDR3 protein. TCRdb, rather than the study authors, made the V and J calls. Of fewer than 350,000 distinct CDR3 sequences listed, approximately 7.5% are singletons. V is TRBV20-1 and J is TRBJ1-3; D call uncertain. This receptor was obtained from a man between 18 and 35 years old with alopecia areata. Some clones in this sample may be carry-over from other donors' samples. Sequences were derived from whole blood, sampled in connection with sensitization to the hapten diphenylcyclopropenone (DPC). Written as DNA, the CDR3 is TGCAGTGCTAGAGAGGAAGGTGCCATATATTTT. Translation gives CSAREEGAIYF.